Listed below are T cell receptor beta chains from one sample, sequenced in a study of radiation and T cells in renal cell carcinoma. Assay used: immunoSEQ multiplex PCR; TCRdb lists only in-frame clones, some missing. The table records over 60,000 clones, roughly 83% of them present only once. This specimen consisted of blood, obtained from a patient whose treatment included radiotherapy and nephrectomy. Receptors originate from a woman between 55 and 75 years old with renal cell carcinoma. CDR3s include the opening cysteine and the closing phenylalanine or tryptophan. Fields, in order: D gene, clone size, J gene, V gene, CDR3 DNA, CDR3 protein. A D gene is named only where the DNA matches it firmly. A clone size is listed for some rows: how often the clone was seen (once, few, many), or a class if it is expanded.

TRBD1 - TRBJ2-7 TRBV27 TGTGCCAGCAGTTTCCTCCCGACAGGGGGCTACGAGCAGTACTTC CASSFLPTGGYEQYF
TRBD2 - TRBJ2-1 TRBV7-2 TGTGCCAGCATTTCAGGAGCGGGACCTATTGAGCAGTTCTTC CASISGAGPIEQFF
- - TRBJ1-5 TRBV28 TGTGCCAGCAGTTTTGGGAAGCCCCAGCATTTT CASSFGKPQHF
- once TRBJ2-5 TRBV5-1 TGCGCCAGCAGCTTGGCCTTGAGCGGTTCGGAGACCCAGTACTTC CASSLALSGSETQYF
- - TRBJ1-4 TRBV4-1 TGCGCCAGCAGCCAAAGGGTACTCGGAAGGGAAAAACTGTTTTTT CASSQRVLGREKLFF
TRBD1 - TRBJ1-2 TRBV5-1 TGCGCCAGCAGCTTGGAACAGGGGGCTCACTATGGCTACACCTTC CASSLEQGAHYGYTF
TRBD1 - TRBJ2-1 TRBV6-1 TGTGCCAGCAGGGAAGAAGCGCACAGGGGACCCTACAATGAGCAGTTCTTC CASREEAHRGPYNEQFF
TRBD1 once TRBJ2-7 TRBV28 TGTGCCAGCAGAAAGGGCCTTAGGGGACAGAGCTTTTCCTACGAGCAGTACTTC CASRKGLRGQSFSYEQYF
- - TRBJ2-5 TRBV28 TGTGCCAGCAGCTTAGCGGACCAAGAGACCCAGTACTTC CASSLADQETQYF
- - TRBJ1-6 TRBV5-4 TGTGCCAGCAGCTTCGACGTTATTGATTCACCCCTCCACTTT CASSFDVIDSPLHF
- - TRBJ1-2 TRBV5-6 TGTGCCAGCGCGGCAGGGACTAACTATGGCTACACCTTC CASAAGTNYGYTF
- few TRBJ1-1 TRBV11-2 TGTGCCAGCAGCCTTGGGACCGAAGCTTTCTTT CASSLGTEAFF
- - TRBJ1-5 TRBV5-6 TGTGCCAGCAGCTTGGACGTGAATCAGCCCCAGCATTTT CASSLDVNQPQHF
- - TRBJ2-3 TRBV14 TGTGCCACCGAGGAGGGGGCAGTGGATACGCAGTATTTT CATEEGAVDTQYF
- - TRBJ1-5 TRBV27 TGTGCCAGCAGTTTATCACGTAGGGGGGGGGCTCAGCCCCAGCATTTT CASSLSRRGGAQPQHF
- few TRBJ2-1 TRBV9 TGTGCCAGCAGCGTAGAGATAGGGCCGTGGCGCGAGCAGTTCTTC CASSVEIGPWREQFF
- - TRBJ2-2 TRBV6-5 TGTGCCAGCAGCCCAACGAGGGCCGGGGAGCTGTTTTTT CASSPTRAGELFF
TRBD1 - TRBJ1-1 TRBV20-1 TGCAGTGCTAGAGATAGGACAGGAGCTTTCTTT CSARDRTGAFF
- - TRBJ1-3 TRBV9 TGTGCCAGCAGCGTAGCGGGAGGGGTTGGAAACACCATATATTTT CASSVAGGVGNTIYF
- - TRBJ1-1 TRBV27 TGTGCCAGCAGCCCCTTGGGGACAACCCCAATGAACACTGAAGCTTTCTTT CASSPLGTTPMNTEAFF
TRBD1 - TRBJ1-3 TRBV5-6 TGTGCCAGCAGCTTGACCGGGACAGCTAGCGTAAACACCATATATTTT CASSLTGTASVNTIYF
- - TRBJ2-7 TRBV27 TGTGCCAGCAGTTCTAGGTGGCAACCCTACGAGCAGTACTTC CASSSRWQPYEQYF
- many TRBJ1-1 TRBV4-3 TGCGCCAGCAGCCAAGGACAGATGAACACTGAAGCTTTCTTT CASSQGQMNTEAFF
- once TRBJ2-7 TRBV6-5 TGTGCCAGCAGTTCGACATTTGCTACCTACGAGCAGTACTTC CASSSTFATYEQYF
TRBD1 - TRBJ2-2 TRBV11-3 TGTGCCAGCAGCTCTGGGACAGCCGCGAACACCGGGGAGCTGTTTTTT CASSSGTAANTGELFF
TRBD1 - TRBJ1-1 TRBV2 TGTGCCAGCAGTGGGGACAGGGGGACTGAAGCTTTCTTT CASSGDRGTEAFF
TRBD2 - TRBJ2-5 TRBV11-3 TGTGCCAGCAGCTTAGTAGCGGGGGAGCAGTACTTC CASSLVAGEQYF
- few TRBJ1-2 TRBV28 TGTGCCTTTGGGGGGCGGACCGGGGTTGGTGGCTACACCTTC CAFGGRTGVGGYTF
- - TRBJ2-1 TRBV29-1 TGCAGCGTTGAGGCTAGCTCGGACAATGAGCAGTTCTTC CSVEASSDNEQFF
TRBD1 - TRBJ1-2 TRBV5-1 TGCGCCAGCAGCACGGGACAGGGCGGGGACCTGCAATTC CASSTGQGGDLQF
- - TRBJ2-7 TRBV5-1 TGCGCCAGCAGCTCAGGGGGGACCTACGAGCAGTACTTC CASSSGGTYEQYF
TRBD1 once TRBJ1-3 TRBV7-3 TGTGCCAGCAGCTCAACAGGGGGCAACTCTGGAAACACCATATATTTT CASSSTGGNSGNTIYF
TRBD1 - TRBJ1-5 TRBV10-3 TGTGCCGCAGGACAGGGGGCTAATCAGCCCCAGCATTTT CAAGQGANQPQHF
TRBD1 - TRBJ1-1 TRBV6-5 TGTGCCAGCAGTTCAATCAGGACAGGTCGAAACACTGAAGCTTTCTTT CASSSIRTGRNTEAFF
- - TRBJ2-1 TRBV9 TGTGCCAGCAGCGTATCACCTATGATTCATGAGCAGTTCTTC CASSVSPMIHEQFF
- - TRBJ2-2 TRBV5-8 TGTGCCAGCAGCCGCTACCAGGTGAACACCGGGGAGCTGTTTTTT CASSRYQVNTGELFF
- - TRBJ1-2 TRBV29-1 TGCAGCGTCGTGGGGGGCGGTGGCTACACCTTC CSVVGGGGYTF
- - TRBJ2-7 TRBV28 TGTGCCAGCAGTTTGGAGGGAACATTGGCCTACGAGCAGTACTTC CASSLEGTLAYEQYF
- - TRBJ2-7 TRBV6-6 TGTGCCAGCAGTTACTTGTGGGGTTACGAGCAGTACTTC CASSYLWGYEQYF